Sequencing of this TCR beta chain was carried out in a study of patients and donors after allogeneic stem cell transplantation. This clonotype was recorded at least ten times. V shed 6 bases and J shed 2 bases, with 17 bases lying between them. The CDR3 length is 17 residues. CDR1 and CDR2 from the germline V gene are MNHNS and SASEGT. Via MiXCR, TCRdb re-called the RT-PCR reads, giving one row per CDR3 protein. The table includes over 400,000 distinct CDR3 sequences, under 20% detected once. This chain joins TRBV6-1 and TRBJ2-6; D ambiguous. Sample: blood, either unsorted or a sorted T cell fraction (not recorded which). This TCR was recovered from a human donor who was either an allogeneic HSCT recipient or a stem cell or donor lymphocyte infusion donor (not recorded which). It is not recorded whose cells these are; they may come from a transplant donor. CDR3 nucleotide sequence: TGTGCCAGCAGCTTTGGGTTGGGTATGGCTGGGGCCAACGTCCTGACTTTC. It encodes CASSFGLGMAGANVLTF.